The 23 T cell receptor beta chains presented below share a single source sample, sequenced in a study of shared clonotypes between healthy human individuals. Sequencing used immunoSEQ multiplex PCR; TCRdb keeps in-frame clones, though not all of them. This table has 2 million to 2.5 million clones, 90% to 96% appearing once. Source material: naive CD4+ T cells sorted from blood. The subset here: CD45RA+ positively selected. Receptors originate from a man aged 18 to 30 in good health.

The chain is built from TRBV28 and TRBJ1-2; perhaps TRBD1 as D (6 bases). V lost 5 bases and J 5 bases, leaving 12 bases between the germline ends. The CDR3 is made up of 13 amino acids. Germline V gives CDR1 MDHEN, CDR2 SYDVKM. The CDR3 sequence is CASSPRTEYGYTF. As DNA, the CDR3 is TGTGCCAGCAGTCCCCGGACAGAGTATGGCTACACCTTC.

The CDR3 bases are TGTGCCTGCCAGGGGGCGTCGGGTAATTCACCCCTCCACTTT. It codes for CACQGASGNSPLHF. This chain joins TRBV30 and TRBJ1-6; 8 nucleotides agree with TRBD1. The CDR3 runs 14 residues. V was clipped by 6 bases and J by 6 bases; unmatched bases: 7. Germline CDR1 is GTSNPN and CDR2 is SVGIG (reference sequence).

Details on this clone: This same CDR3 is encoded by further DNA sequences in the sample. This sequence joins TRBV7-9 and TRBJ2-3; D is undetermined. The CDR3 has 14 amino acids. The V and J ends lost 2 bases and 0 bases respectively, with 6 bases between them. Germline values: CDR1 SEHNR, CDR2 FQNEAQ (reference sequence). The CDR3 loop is CASSLTTSTDTQYF. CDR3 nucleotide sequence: TGTGCCAGCAGCTTAACGACTAGCACAGATACGCAGTATTTT.

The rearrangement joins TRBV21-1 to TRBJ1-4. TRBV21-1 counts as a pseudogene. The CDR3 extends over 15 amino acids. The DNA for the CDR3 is TGTGCCAGCAGCAAAGGGAGAGCCAGCAATGAAAAACTGTTTTTT. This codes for CASSKGRASNEKLFF.

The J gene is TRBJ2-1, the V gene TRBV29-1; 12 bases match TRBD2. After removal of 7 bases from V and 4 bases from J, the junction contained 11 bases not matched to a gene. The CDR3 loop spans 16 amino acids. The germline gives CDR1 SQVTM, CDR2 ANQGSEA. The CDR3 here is CSAVTSGGDHYNEQFF. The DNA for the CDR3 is TGCAGCGCTGTGACTAGCGGGGGAGACCATTACAATGAGCAGTTCTTC.

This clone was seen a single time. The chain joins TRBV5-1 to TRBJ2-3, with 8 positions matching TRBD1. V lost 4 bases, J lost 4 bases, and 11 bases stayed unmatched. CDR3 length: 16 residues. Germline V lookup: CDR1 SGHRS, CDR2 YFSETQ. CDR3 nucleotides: TGCGCCAGCAGCCCCCTTTCAGGGGGCAATGCAGATACGCAGTATTTT. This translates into CASSPLSGGNADTQYF.

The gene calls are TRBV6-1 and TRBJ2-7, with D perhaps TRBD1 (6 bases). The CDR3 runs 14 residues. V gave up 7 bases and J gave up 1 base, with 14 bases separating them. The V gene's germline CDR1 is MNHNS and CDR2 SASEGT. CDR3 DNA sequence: TGTGCCAGCACCATCTCACAGGGATCCTACGAGCAGTACTTC. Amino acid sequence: CASTISQGSYEQYF.

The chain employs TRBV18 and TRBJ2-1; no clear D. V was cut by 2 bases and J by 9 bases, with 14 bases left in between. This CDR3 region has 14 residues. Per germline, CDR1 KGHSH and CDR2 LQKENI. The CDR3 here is CASSPASIGLEQFF. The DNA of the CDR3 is TGTGCCAGCTCACCAGCCAGCATTGGTCTTGAGCAGTTCTTC. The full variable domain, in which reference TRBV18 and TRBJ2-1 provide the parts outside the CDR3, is NAGVMQNPRHLVRRRGQEARLRCSPMKGHSHVYWYRQLPEEGLKFMVYLQKENIIDESGMPKERFSAEFPKEGPSILRIQQVVRGDSAAYFCASSPASIGLEQFFGPGTRLTVL.

The CDR3 sequence is CSGGQGWGGYTF. CDR3 nucleotide sequence: TGCAGCGGGGGACAGGGATGGGGTGGCTACACCTTC. This chain joins TRBV29-1 and TRBJ1-2; the match to TRBD1 covers 9 bases. Unmatched junction bases numbered 7, after V lost 7 bases and J lost 7 bases. The CDR3 has 12 residues. Germline loops: CDR1 SQVTM, CDR2 ANQGSEA. Using reference TRBV29-1 and TRBJ1-2 for the parts outside the CDR3, the full variable domain is SAVISQKPSRDICQRGTSLTIQCQVDSQVTMMFWYRQQPGQSLTLIATANQGSEATYESGFVIDKFPISRPNLTFSTLTVSNMSPEDSSIYLCSGGQGWGGYTFGSGTRLTVV.

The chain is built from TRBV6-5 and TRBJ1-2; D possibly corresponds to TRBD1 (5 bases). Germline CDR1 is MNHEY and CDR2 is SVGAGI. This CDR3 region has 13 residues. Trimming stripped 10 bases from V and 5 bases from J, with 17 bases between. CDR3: CATLRGSPYGYTF. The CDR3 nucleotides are TGTGCCACCCTGCGGGGCAGCCCTTATGGCTACACCTTC.

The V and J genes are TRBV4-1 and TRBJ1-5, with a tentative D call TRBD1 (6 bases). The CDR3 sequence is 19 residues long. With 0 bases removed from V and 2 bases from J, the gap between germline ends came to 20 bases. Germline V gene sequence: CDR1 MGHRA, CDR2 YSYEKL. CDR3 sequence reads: CASSQDRAVGGSGNQPQHF. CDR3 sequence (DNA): TGCGCCAGCAGCCAAGATCGGGCAGTGGGGGGCTCGGGCAATCAGCCCCAGCATTTT.

The CDR3 region is CASSPTGVKNIQYF. The CDR3 DNA is TGTGCCAGCAGCCCGACAGGGGTCAAAAACATTCAGTACTTC. The J gene is TRBJ2-4, the V gene TRBV5-5; 8 bases agree with TRBD1. The junction had 3 bases not matched to a gene; V was cut back by 4 bases and J by 3 bases. The CDR3 sequence is 14 residues long. Germline-derived CDR1 and CDR2 are SGHKS and YYEKEE (reference sequence).

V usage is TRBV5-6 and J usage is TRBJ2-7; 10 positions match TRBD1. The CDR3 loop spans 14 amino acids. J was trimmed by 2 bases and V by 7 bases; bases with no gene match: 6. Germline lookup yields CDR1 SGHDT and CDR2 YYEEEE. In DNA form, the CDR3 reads TGTGCCAGCCAGTCCGGGACAGGGGCCTACGAGCAGTACTTC. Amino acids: CASQSGTGAYEQYF. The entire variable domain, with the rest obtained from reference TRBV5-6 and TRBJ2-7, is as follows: DAGVTQSPTHLIKTRGQQVTLRCSPKSGHDTVSWYQQALGQGPQFIFQYYEEEERQRGNFPDRFSGHQFPNYSSELNVNALLLGDSALYLCASQSGTGAYEQYFGPGTRLTVT.

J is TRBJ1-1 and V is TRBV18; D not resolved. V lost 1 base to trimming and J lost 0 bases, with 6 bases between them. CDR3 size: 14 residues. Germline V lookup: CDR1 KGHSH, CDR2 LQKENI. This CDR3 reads CASSPQAVNTEAFF. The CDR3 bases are TGTGCCAGCTCACCACAGGCGGTGAACACTGAAGCTTTCTTT.

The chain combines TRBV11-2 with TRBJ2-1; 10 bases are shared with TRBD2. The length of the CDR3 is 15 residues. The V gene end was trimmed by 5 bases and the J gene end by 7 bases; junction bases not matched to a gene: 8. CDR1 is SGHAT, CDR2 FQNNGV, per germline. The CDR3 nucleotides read TGTGCCAGCAGCGTGAGCGGGGGGGCGGTAAATGAGCAGTTCTTC. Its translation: CASSVSGGAVNEQFF.

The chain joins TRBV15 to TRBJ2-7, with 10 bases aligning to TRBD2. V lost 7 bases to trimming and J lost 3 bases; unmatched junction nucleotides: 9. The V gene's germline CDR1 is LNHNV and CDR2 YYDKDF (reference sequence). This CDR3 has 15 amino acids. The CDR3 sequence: CATTEGLAGGYEQYF. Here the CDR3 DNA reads TGTGCCACCACGGAGGGGTTAGCGGGAGGCTACGAGCAGTACTTC.

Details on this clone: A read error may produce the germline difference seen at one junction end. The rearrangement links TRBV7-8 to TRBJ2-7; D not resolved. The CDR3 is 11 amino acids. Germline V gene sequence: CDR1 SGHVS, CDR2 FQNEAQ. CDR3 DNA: TGTGCCAGCAGCTTAAAATCCGAGGCGTCCTTC. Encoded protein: CASSLKSEASF.

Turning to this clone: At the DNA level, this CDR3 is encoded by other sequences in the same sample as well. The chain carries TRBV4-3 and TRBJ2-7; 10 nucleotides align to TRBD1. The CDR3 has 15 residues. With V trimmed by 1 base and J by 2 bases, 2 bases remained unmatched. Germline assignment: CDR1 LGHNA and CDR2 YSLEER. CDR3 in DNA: TGCGCCAGCAGCCAAGCGGGACAGGGGACCTACGAGCAGTACTTC. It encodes CASSQAGQGTYEQYF.

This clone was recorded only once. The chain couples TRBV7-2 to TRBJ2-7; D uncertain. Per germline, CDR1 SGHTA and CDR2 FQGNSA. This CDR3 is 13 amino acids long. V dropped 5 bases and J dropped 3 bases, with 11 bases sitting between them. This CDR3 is CASSARKGYEQYF. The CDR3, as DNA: TGTGCCAGCAGCGCCAGGAAGGGCTACGAGCAGTACTTC.

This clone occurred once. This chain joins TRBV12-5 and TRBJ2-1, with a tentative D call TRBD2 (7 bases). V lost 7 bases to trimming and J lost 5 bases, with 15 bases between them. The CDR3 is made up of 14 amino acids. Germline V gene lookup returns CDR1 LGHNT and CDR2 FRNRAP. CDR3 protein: CASASGGPHNEQFF. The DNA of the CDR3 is TGTGCTAGTGCCTCCGGGGGGCCCCACAATGAGCAGTTCTTC.

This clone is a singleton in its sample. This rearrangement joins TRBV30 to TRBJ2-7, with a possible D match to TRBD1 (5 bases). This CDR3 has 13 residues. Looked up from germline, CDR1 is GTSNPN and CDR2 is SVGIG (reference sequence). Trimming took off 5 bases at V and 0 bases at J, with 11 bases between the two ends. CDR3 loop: CAWAAGISYEQYF. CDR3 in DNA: TGTGCCTGGGCGGCAGGGATCTCCTACGAGCAGTACTTC.

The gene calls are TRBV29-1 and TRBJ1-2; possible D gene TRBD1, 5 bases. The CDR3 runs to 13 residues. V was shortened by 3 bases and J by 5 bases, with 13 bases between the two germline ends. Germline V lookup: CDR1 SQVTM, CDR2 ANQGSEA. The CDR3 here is CSVDKTGGYGYTF. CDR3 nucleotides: TGCAGCGTTGATAAAACAGGAGGGTATGGCTACACCTTC.

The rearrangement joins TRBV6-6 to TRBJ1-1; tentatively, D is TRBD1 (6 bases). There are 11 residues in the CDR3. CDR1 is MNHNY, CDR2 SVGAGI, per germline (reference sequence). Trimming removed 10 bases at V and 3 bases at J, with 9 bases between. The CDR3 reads CATEGDTEAFF. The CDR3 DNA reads TGTGCCACCGAGGGGGACACTGAAGCTTTCTTT.